This T cell receptor (beta chain) emerged from a study of glioma-infiltrating T cells. This clonotype came up a few times. Using RNA template, CDR3s of TCR alpha and beta were amplified with iRepertoire arm-PCR. Input was roughly 85-450 ng of tissue mRNA or PBMC total RNA. TCRdb reprocessed the multiplex PCR reads via MiXCR and lists one record per CDR3 protein. The sample carries 170,000 or so distinct CDR3 sequences, about 46% recorded once. Trimming shortened V by 3 bases and J by 8 bases, and 8 bases separated the two germline ends. The CDR3 has 13 residues. The sequence was obtained from a human donor with low-grade glioma or glioblastoma, undergoing nonglioma brain surgery, or in good health (not recorded which). Sequenced: glioma tissue, nonneoplastic brain tissue, or PBMCs (not recorded which). The chain employs TRBV12-3 or TRBV12-4 and TRBJ1-6; D not resolved. CDR3 loop: CASSFETYSPLHF. The CDR3 nucleotides read TGTGCCAGCAGTTTTGAGACCTATTCACCCCTCCACTTT.